The clone carrying this TCR beta chain was counted once. The target antigen is unknown. This sample is drawn from a study of vaccination and CD4 T cells after COVID-19. In the study overall: Investigators drew the post-COVID samples a median roughly 98 days after diagnosis, with a range of 35 to 161. Each of the control cultures got a CEFX pool, an HIV-1 Nef pool, or no peptide.

Whole-study findings and limits: Convalescent patients' clones that were vaccine-specific were spike mono-reactive in 304 of 307 cases.

Treatment reported: roughly ten-day PBMC culture with coronavirus spike peptide pools or control peptides (ViraFEST assay). The length of the CDR3 is 13 residues. The V gene lost 2 bases and the J gene lost 0 bases, with 1 base spanning the gap. In germline, CDR1 is SGHTA, CDR2 FQGNSA. The Oncomine TCR Beta short-read assay sequenced DNA from cultured CD4+ T cells. Once CD4+ T cells had been cultured, genomic DNA was extracted from them. TCRdb independently ran MiXCR on the PCR reads; one entry per CDR3 protein. The sample includes approximately 17,000 distinct CDR3 sequences, approximately 53% seen only once; the top ten take less than 8.5%.

The source of this sequence is a human donor who had recovered from COVID-19. This rearrangement joins TRBV7-2 to TRBJ1-4; D remains unclear. Sequenced material: CD4+ T cells from blood, cultured in vitro. The CDR3 sequence is CASSLTTNEKLFF. For the CDR3, the DNA is TGTGCCAGCAGCTTAACAACTAATGAAAAACTGTTTTTT.